Listed below are T cell receptor beta chains from one sample, sequenced in a study of blood T cell repertoires in COVID-19. The method was immunoSEQ multiplex PCR; TCRdb's version includes in-frame clones alone and lacks a portion of them. The data hold over 70,000 clones, with 76% observed a single time. The material sequenced was peripheral blood. The receptors shown here come from a man aged 70 or older with acute or convalescent COVID-19. CDR3s include the opening cysteine and the closing phenylalanine or tryptophan. Each record gives: V gene, clone size, J gene, D gene, CDR3 DNA, CDR3 protein. The D gene is left open where the match is weak. The listing skips clone size in some rows; elsewhere it reads once, few, many or a size class.

>TRBV5-6|NA|TRBJ2-1|TRBD1
TGTGCCAGCAGCTCCCCGACAGGGAGCTCCTACAATGAGCAGTTCTTC
CASSSPTGSSYNEQFF
>TRBV5-6|NA|TRBJ2-3|TRBD2
TGTGCCAGCAGCTTGGAGGCGGGGGGGCTAACGAGAGATACGCAGTATTTT
CASSLEAGGLTRDTQYF
>TRBV24-1|NA|TRBJ2-7|TRBD2
TGTGCCACCGCGGGGGTAGCGGGCGAGCAGTACTTC
CATAGVAGEQYF
>TRBV10-3|few|TRBJ1-6|TRBD1
TGTGCCATCAGCCGGGACAGTGGGTCACCCCTCCACTTT
CAISRDSGSPLHF
>TRBV5-1|NA|TRBJ1-4|NA
TGCGCCAGCAGCTTGGTAGGGGCGGCTAATGAAAAACTGTTTTTT
CASSLVGAANEKLFF
>TRBV11-2|NA|TRBJ1-2|TRBD1
TGTGCCAGCAGCCCAGGACAGGGTAGCTATGGCTACACCTTC
CASSPGQGSYGYTF
>TRBV7-2|NA|TRBJ1-6|TRBD1
TGTGCCAGCAGCCCGACAGGGGGCTATACTACCAATTCACCCCTCCACTTT
CASSPTGGYTTNSPLHF
>TRBV19|NA|TRBJ1-1|TRBD1
TGTGCCAGTAGCGGACAGGTTGAAGCTTTCTTT
CASSGQVEAFF
>TRBV7-8|once|TRBJ2-7|TRBD1
TGTGCCAGCAGCTTAGCAGGGGACAGTTACGAGCAGTACTTC
CASSLAGDSYEQYF
>TRBV2|NA|TRBJ1-2|NA
TGTGCCAGCAGTTCGATCCGGGGGTATGGCTACACCTTC
CASSSIRGYGYTF
>TRBV27|NA|TRBJ1-1|TRBD1
TGTGCCAGCAGTTCATTTACGACAGGGTTAGAGAACATGAACACTGAAGCTTTCTTT
CASSSFTTGLENMNTEAFF
>TRBV9|NA|TRBJ2-1|NA
TGTGCCAGCAGCCCTGCGGTCGTGGGCAATGAGCAGTTCTTC
CASSPAVVGNEQFF
>TRBV29-1|NA|TRBJ2-5|NA
TGCAGCGTCAGAAATGAAGAGACCCAGTACTTC
CSVRNEETQYF
>TRBV4-1|once|TRBJ1-1|NA
TGCGCCAGCAGCCAAGATCGCGGGGGGCTAGGTGAAGCTTTCTTT
CASSQDRGGLGEAFF
>TRBV18|NA|TRBJ2-1|TRBD2
TGTGCCAGCTCCCCACGGACTAGCGGGGGCGATGAGCAGTTCTTC
CASSPRTSGGDEQFF
>TRBV24-1|NA|TRBJ2-7|NA
TGTGCCACCAGTGCAGGGTTTTACGAGCAGTACTTC
CATSAGFYEQYF
>TRBV18|NA|TRBJ2-2|NA
TGTGCCAGCTCACCAATGAGCACCGGGGAGCTGTTTTTT
CASSPMSTGELFF
>TRBV4-2|NA|TRBJ2-7|NA
TGTGCCAGCAGCCAACCTTGGGGGGGCGACTCCTACGAGCAGTACTTC
CASSQPWGGDSYEQYF
>TRBV12-3/TRBV12-4|NA|TRBJ2-5|NA
TGTGCCAGCAGTTTAACGGGAGAGACCCAGTACTTC
CASSLTGETQYF
>TRBV9|NA|TRBJ1-5|NA
TGTGCCAGCAGCGTACAGGGCCTCCCAGCCCAGCCCCAGCATTTT
CASSVQGLPAQPQHF
>TRBV27|NA|TRBJ1-1|NA
TGTGCCAGCAGTTTCGGAACAGGGGAAGCTTTCTTT
CASSFGTGEAFF
>TRBV7-2|NA|TRBJ2-2|NA
TGTGCCAGCAGCTTAAAACAGGCGAACACCGGGGAGCTGTTTTTT
CASSLKQANTGELFF
>TRBV4-1|few|TRBJ2-2|TRBD1
TGCGCCAGCAGCCTTGGACAGGGGAACACCGGGGAGCTGTTTTTT
CASSLGQGNTGELFF
>TRBV25-1|NA|TRBJ1-1|NA
TGTGCCAGCAGTGAAGGGGTGGAGGTGAACACTGAAGCTTTCTTT
CASSEGVEVNTEAFF
>TRBV28|once|TRBJ1-4|NA
TGTGCCAGCAGCACAGCAGCAACTAATGAAAAACTGTTTTTT
CASSTAATNEKLFF
>TRBV5-1|once|TRBJ1-2|NA
TGCGCCAGCAGCAGTAACAGTGTTGAATATGGCTACACCTTC
CASSSNSVEYGYTF
>TRBV6-5|NA|TRBJ2-7|NA
TGTGCCAGCAGCCTTGACCGGGTCCCTATGGACGAGCAGTACTTC
CASSLDRVPMDEQYF
>TRBV2|NA|TRBJ1-1|TRBD1
TGTGCCAGCAGGGAGACAGGGACGAACACTGAAGCTTTCTTT
CASRETGTNTEAFF
>TRBV2|NA|TRBJ2-2|TRBD2
TGTGCCAGCAGGACGGGGGGGCGCGGCACCGGGGAGCTGTTTTTT
CASRTGGRGTGELFF
>TRBV5-4|NA|TRBJ2-3|TRBD1
TGTGCCAGCAGCTTAGGGCAGGGGGCATCCGATACGCAGTATTTT
CASSLGQGASDTQYF
>TRBV2|NA|TRBJ2-3|NA
TGTGCCAGCAGTGAAGCGTCCTCAGATACGCAGTATTTT
CASSEASSDTQYF
>TRBV6-1|NA|TRBJ1-2|NA
TGTGCCAGCAGTGACCAGGTATATGGCTACACCTTC
CASSDQVYGYTF
>TRBV24-1|few|TRBJ1-2|TRBD1
TGTGCCACCAGTGACTCCGGGACAGGGACGAGCTACACCTTC
CATSDSGTGTSYTF
>TRBV9|NA|TRBJ1-1|NA
TGTGCCAGCAGCGTAGCCCCGGGAGGGAGCACTGAAGCTTTCTTT
CASSVAPGGSTEAFF
>TRBV7-8|NA|TRBJ2-2|NA
TGTGCCAGCAGCTTAGCCCGGGGGTACGGGGAGCTGTTTTTT
CASSLARGYGELFF
>TRBV6-5|few|TRBJ1-1|TRBD1
TGTGCCAGCAGTTACAAGAGGGGGCCTTGGACTGAAGCTTTCTTT
CASSYKRGPWTEAFF
>TRBV19|few|TRBJ1-5|TRBD1
TGTGCCAGTAGTATAGGGGGGCCAGGGGGCAGTCAGCCCCAGCATTTT
CASSIGGPGGSQPQHF
>TRBV5-1|NA|TRBJ2-2|NA
TGCGCCAGCAGCTTGGCCTCTTTATCCGGGGAGCTGTTTTTT
CASSLASLSGELFF
>TRBV5-1|NA|TRBJ2-2|TRBD1
TGCGCCAGCAGCTTCCCGGGACAGACCACCGGGGAGCTGTTTTTT
CASSFPGQTTGELFF
>TRBV7-8|NA|TRBJ2-5|NA
TGTGCCAGCAGCTTAGAAGGAGAGGGCGGGATCCAAGAGACCCAGTACTTC
CASSLEGEGGIQETQYF
>TRBV29-1|NA|TRBJ2-1|NA
TGCAGCGTTGACAGGGGCCCTATGAACAATGAGCAGTTCTTC
CSVDRGPMNNEQFF
>TRBV27|NA|TRBJ2-2|TRBD2
TGTGCCAGCAGTTTAGGACTAGCGGGATCTATCGGGGAGCTGTTTTTT
CASSLGLAGSIGELFF
>TRBV7-8|NA|TRBJ2-1|TRBD1
TGTGCCAGCAGCTTAAGGCCAGGGGGCTGGGCAAACAATGAGCAGTTCTTC
CASSLRPGGWANNEQFF
>TRBV7-2|once|TRBJ1-6|NA
TGTGCCAGCAGCTTAGTGGGGAGGGGGGAATGGGGAAATTCACCCCTCCACTTT
CASSLVGRGEWGNSPLHF
>TRBV6-5|NA|TRBJ1-3|NA
TGTGCCAGCAGTTCCACAGTATCCGCTGGAAACACCATATATTTT
CASSSTVSAGNTIYF
>TRBV10-1|NA|TRBJ1-1|NA
TGCGCCAGCAGTGAGTCTCAGGGGTGGGGGAAGAACACTGAAGCTTTCTTT
CASSESQGWGKNTEAFF
>TRBV18|NA|TRBJ1-6|TRBD1
TGTGCCAGCTCACCGAAGGGGACAGATAATAATTCACCCCTCCACTTT
CASSPKGTDNNSPLHF
>TRBV5-1|NA|TRBJ2-6|NA
TGCGCCAGCAGCTTGGGGTCTTCGTGGGCCTCAAATCGGATTGGGGCCAACGTCCTGACTTTC
CASSLGSSWASNRIGANVLTF
>TRBV28|NA|TRBJ1-1|NA
TGTGCCAGCAGTTTTCTACGGAGTGAAGCTTTCTTT
CASSFLRSEAFF
>TRBV30|few|TRBJ1-5|NA
TGTGCCTGGAGTGACTCCAGCAATCAGCCCCAGCATTTT
CAWSDSSNQPQHF
>TRBV4-1|few|TRBJ1-1|NA
TGCGCCAGCAGCGCGACAGGATTCACTGAAGCTTTCTTT
CASSATGFTEAFF
>TRBV30|NA|TRBJ1-1|NA
TGTGCCTGGAGTAGGGGTATGAACACTGAAGCTTTCTTT
CAWSRGMNTEAFF
>TRBV28|once|TRBJ1-5|TRBD1
TGTGCCAGCAGTCAACTACAAATCGACAGGGGATATCAGCCCCAGCATTTT
CASSQLQIDRGYQPQHF